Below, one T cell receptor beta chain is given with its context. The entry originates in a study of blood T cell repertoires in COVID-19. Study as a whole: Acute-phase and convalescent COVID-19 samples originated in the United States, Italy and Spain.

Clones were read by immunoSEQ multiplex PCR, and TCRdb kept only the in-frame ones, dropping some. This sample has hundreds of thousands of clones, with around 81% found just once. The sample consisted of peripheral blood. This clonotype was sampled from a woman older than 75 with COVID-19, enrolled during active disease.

This CDR3 reads CASSQAGSGGSHEQFF. CDR3 in DNA: TGTGCCAGCAGCCAAGCAGGTAGCGGGGGTAGCCATGAGCAGTTCTTC. The chain couples TRBV3-1 (or the pseudogene TRBV3-2) to TRBJ2-1; TRBD2 matches 9 bases. CDR3 length: 16 amino acids. V shed 1 base, J shed 8 bases, and the junction held 9 bases outside the gene matches. Germline V gene sequence: CDR1 LGHDT, CDR2 YNNKEL (reference sequence).